These 13 T cell receptor beta chains share one sample of origin, sequenced in a study of CD8+ T cells in alopecia areata. Treatment defined: oral pan-JAK inhibitor, 5-10 mg twice daily. Investigators isolated RNA and reverse transcribed it into cDNA to act as the sequencing template. Clones were read by immunoSEQ multiplex PCR, and TCRdb kept only the in-frame ones, dropping some. The repertoire holds around 290,000 clones, roughly 64% seen once, with under 2% in the top ten. Sample: CD4+ T cells sorted from blood, taken at week 24, from a patient treated with tofacitinib. The receptors shown here come from a human donor with alopecia areata.

V and J are TRBV5-4 and TRBJ2-1, with D possibly being TRBD2 (6 bases). Per the germline V gene, CDR1 is SGHNT and CDR2 is YYREEE (reference sequence). V shed 0 bases and J shed 1 base, with 11 bases lying between them. The CDR3 covers 16 residues. The CDR3 loop reads CASSLDSGFSYNEQFF. The CDR3, as DNA: TGTGCCAGCAGCTTGGACAGCGGGTTTTCCTACAATGAGCAGTTCTTC.

The chain uses TRBV11-2 and TRBJ2-3, with D maybe TRBD1 (6 bases). V lost 8 bases and J 0 bases, leaving 9 bases between the germline ends. The CDR3 consists of 13 residues. Germline CDR1 reads SGHAT; CDR2 reads FQNNGV. The CDR3: CASLDSSTDTQYF. The CDR3 DNA reads TGTGCCAGCTTGGACAGCAGCACAGATACGCAGTATTTT.

In this sample, this clone turned up a few times. The J gene is TRBJ2-7, the V gene TRBV27; D is ambiguous. Germline lookup yields CDR1 MNHEY and CDR2 SMNVEV (reference sequence). This CDR3 contains 9 residues. V was trimmed by 10 bases and J by 4 bases, leaving 5 bases between them. CDR3 in DNA: TGTGCCACCACATACGAGCAGTACTTC. As protein: CATTYEQYF.

The V gene is TRBV29-1, the J gene TRBJ2-4, with TRBD1 matching over 9 bases. Germline-derived CDR1 and CDR2 are SQVTM and ANQGSEA. This CDR3 region has 14 residues. With V trimmed by 0 bases and J by 11 bases, 8 bases remained unmatched. The CDR3 loop reads CSVEEVGTGNVQYF. The CDR3, as DNA: TGCAGCGTTGAAGAGGTGGGGACAGGGAACGTTCAGTACTTC.

The gene calls are TRBV29-1 and TRBJ2-5, with 8 bases matching TRBD1. J lost 11 bases, V lost 6 bases, and 8 bases had no gene match. This CDR3 contains 11 residues. Germline-derived CDR1 and CDR2 are SQVTM and ANQGSEA. CDR3 sequence reads: CSVGQDQEQYF. The CDR3 region has the DNA TGCAGCGTGGGACAGGATCAAGAGCAGTACTTC.

The CDR3 bases are TGTGCCAGCAGCCCACTGCGGGGAGATCAGCCCCAGCATTTT. This translates into CASSPLRGDQPQHF. The chain recombines TRBV27 with TRBJ1-5; no clear D. V lost 6 bases to trimming and J lost 5 bases, with 14 bases between them. From germline, CDR1 is MNHEY and CDR2 SMNVEV (reference sequence). The CDR3 is 14 residues long.

The CDR3 region is CASNFGGGLSDTQYF. DNA of the CDR3: TGTGCCAGCAACTTCGGAGGGGGCTTGTCGGATACGCAGTATTTT. The V gene is TRBV6-6, the J gene TRBJ2-3; possibly TRBD1 for D (7 bases). The CDR3 length is 15 residues. Germline V gene data show CDR1 as MNHNY and CDR2 as SVGAGI (reference sequence). Trimming cost V 7 bases and J 6 bases, with 20 bases left between them.

The chain recombines TRBV15 with TRBJ1-1; TRBD1 aligns across 10 bases. CDR1 and CDR2 (germline): LNHNV, YYDKDF (reference sequence). The CDR3 runs 18 residues. V trimming: 0 bases; J trimming: 6 bases; junction bases outside the gene matches: 13. The CDR3: CATSRDLLAGTGESEAFF. The CDR3 coding sequence is TGTGCCACCAGCAGAGATCTTTTAGCGGGGACAGGGGAGTCTGAAGCTTTCTTT.

The V and J genes are TRBV25-1 and TRBJ1-2; 9 bases are a match to TRBD1. The V gene's germline CDR1 is MGHDK and CDR2 SYGVNS. There are 13 residues in the CDR3. The J segment lost 5 bases and the V segment lost 6 bases, leaving 4 bases of the junction unmatched. The CDR3 DNA sequence: TGTGCCAGCAGGGATGACAGGGGGTATGGCTACACCTTC. Translating gives CASRDDRGYGYTF.

This chain uses TRBV29-1 with TRBJ2-7, with D possibly TRBD1 on 6 matching bases. Germline CDR1 is SQVTM and CDR2 is ANQGSEA. V shed 2 bases and J shed 2 bases, with 13 bases lying between them. This CDR3 spans 14 amino acids. CDR3 in amino acids: CSVEIGGKPYEQYF. The CDR3 DNA sequence: TGCAGCGTTGAAATTGGGGGCAAGCCCTACGAGCAGTACTTC.

The V and J genes are TRBV5-6 and TRBJ2-5; the D gene is possibly TRBD2 (6 bases). V lost 0 bases, J lost 4 bases, and 10 bases lay in between. Germline V gene data show CDR1 as SGHDT and CDR2 as YYEEEE. This CDR3 has 14 amino acids. The CDR3 sequence: CASSLAGGTETQYF. The CDR3 DNA is TGTGCCAGCAGCTTGGCTGGAGGGACAGAGACCCAGTACTTC.

This sequence joins TRBV7-3 and TRBJ2-5, with 10 bases matching TRBD2. The CDR3 covers 16 residues. The V segment lost 2 bases and the J segment 5 bases; nucleotides outside the gene matches: 8. Germline assignment: CDR1 SGHTA and CDR2 FQGTGA. For the CDR3, the DNA is TGTGCCAGCAGCTTAGGGCTAGCGGGGGCCGGCGAGACCCAGTACTTC. Encoded protein: CASSLGLAGAGETQYF.

The chain couples TRBV4-1 to TRBJ2-7; 9 bases line up with TRBD2. After removal of 5 bases from V and 5 bases from J, the junction contained 7 bases not matched to a gene. The CDR3 totals 14 residues. Germline loops: CDR1 MGHRA, CDR2 YSYEKL. CDR3 in DNA: TGCGCCAGCAGCGCGGGACTAGCAGGCGACGAGCAGTACTTC. Protein product: CASSAGLAGDEQYF.